This T cell receptor (beta chain) appears in the sequencing data of a study of post-analysis software for immune sequencing data. This clonotype was recorded a few times. Its cognate antigen is unknown. Unique molecular identifiers were present in the TCR beta cDNA libraries. T cells numbering roughly 1 to 10 million yielded 500,000 to 550,000 cDNA molecules. TCRdb itself ran the PCR reads through MiXCR, one entry per CDR3 protein. The profile shows hundreds of thousands of distinct CDR3 sequences, 25% to 30% of them singletons. Overall study findings and caveats: For normalized Chao1 diversity, multiple sclerosis patients scored significantly lower than controls did.

Sequencing input: blood. The receptor was derived from a girl aged 10-17 years with multiple sclerosis.

CDR3 sequence (DNA): TGTGCCAGCAGCCCCCTGGGGAGGGGAAGCACAGATACGCAGTATTTT. Amino acid sequence: CASSPLGRGSTDTQYF. The chain carries TRBV11-2 and TRBJ2-3; TRBD2 agrees at 7 bases. Germline V lookup: CDR1 SGHAT, CDR2 FQNNGV. The CDR3 totals 16 residues. V lost 5 bases and J lost 0; bases outside the gene matches: 8.